This is a list of T cell receptor beta chains from one sample in a study of radiotherapy plus CTLA-4 blockade in lung cancer. The table came from immunoSEQ multiplex PCR; TCRdb's copy has only in-frame clones and leaves some out. The sample holds about 24,000 clones, 70% to 75% seen once. The starting material was peripheral blood, obtained from a patient treated with radiotherapy plus ipilimumab. The receptors derive from a human donor with non-small cell lung cancer whose response to radiotherapy plus ipilimumab could not be evaluated. Both conserved end residues are part of each CDR3. The order of the fields is clone size, D gene, J gene, V gene, CDR3 protein, CDR3 DNA. The D gene is left open where the match is weak. A row's size may be missing; if present it is once, few, many or a size class.

clone size: .; D gene: .; J gene: TRBJ2-1; V gene: TRBV29-1; CDR3 protein: CSVGQRDYNEQFF; CDR3 DNA: TGCAGCGTTGGCCAGCGCGACTACAATGAGCAGTTCTTC
clone size: few; D gene: .; J gene: TRBJ2-7; V gene: TRBV13; CDR3 protein: CASGDRSYEQYF; CDR3 DNA: TGTGCCAGCGGCGACAGGAGCTACGAGCAGTACTTC
clone size: .; D gene: TRBD1; J gene: TRBJ1-2; V gene: TRBV6-1; CDR3 protein: CASSEVLQGMWTSYGYTF; CDR3 DNA: TGTGCCAGCAGTGAGGTACTACAGGGGATGTGGACCTCCTATGGCTACACCTTC
clone size: medium-sized; D gene: .; J gene: TRBJ1-2; V gene: TRBV9; CDR3 protein: CASRRRGLNYGYTF; CDR3 DNA: TGTGCCAGCAGACGCAGGGGTCTTAACTATGGCTACACCTTC
clone size: few; D gene: TRBD1; J gene: TRBJ2-7; V gene: TRBV5-1; CDR3 protein: CASSSLPGGAYYEQYF; CDR3 DNA: TGCGCCAGCAGCTCCCTTCCAGGGGGCGCATATTACGAGCAGTACTTC
clone size: .; D gene: TRBD1; J gene: TRBJ2-5; V gene: TRBV7-8; CDR3 protein: CASSVRDRTKGETQYF; CDR3 DNA: TGTGCCAGCAGCGTCCGGGACAGGACTAAAGGGGAGACCCAGTACTTC
clone size: few; D gene: TRBD2; J gene: TRBJ2-1; V gene: TRBV29-1; CDR3 protein: CSVPTLAGADNEQFF; CDR3 DNA: TGCAGCGTACCAACCCTAGCGGGAGCCGACAATGAGCAGTTCTTC
clone size: .; D gene: TRBD1; J gene: TRBJ2-4; V gene: TRBV18; CDR3 protein: CASSRRTGADGKNIQYF; CDR3 DNA: TGTGCCAGCTCACGACGGACAGGGGCGGATGGCAAAAACATTCAGTACTTC
clone size: once; D gene: .; J gene: TRBJ1-1; V gene: TRBV7-9; CDR3 protein: CASSKRGGNTEAFF; CDR3 DNA: TGTGCCAGCAGCAAACGGGGGGGGAACACTGAAGCTTTCTTT
clone size: .; D gene: .; J gene: TRBJ2-2; V gene: TRBV4-1; CDR3 protein: CASRYLHLGAGELFF; CDR3 DNA: TGCGCCAGCAGATACCTACACCTAGGGGCCGGGGAGCTGTTTTTT
clone size: .; D gene: .; J gene: TRBJ2-4; V gene: TRBV7-2; CDR3 protein: CASSLDSDIQYF; CDR3 DNA: TGTGCCAGCAGCCTGGACAGTGACATTCAGTACTTC
clone size: .; D gene: TRBD1; J gene: TRBJ2-5; V gene: TRBV5-1; CDR3 protein: CASSLEPGQGSGETQYF; CDR3 DNA: TGCGCCAGCAGCTTAGAGCCGGGACAGGGGTCGGGGGAGACCCAGTACTTC
clone size: .; D gene: .; J gene: TRBJ2-1; V gene: TRBV5-6; CDR3 protein: CASSSLRGSNEQFF; CDR3 DNA: TGTGCCAGCAGCTCACTCCGGGGGAGCAATGAGCAGTTCTTC
clone size: .; D gene: TRBD1; J gene: TRBJ2-1; V gene: TRBV7-8; CDR3 protein: CASSSKKGTGGNEQFF; CDR3 DNA: TGTGCCAGCAGCTCAAAGAAAGGGACAGGGGGCAATGAGCAGTTCTTC
clone size: .; D gene: .; J gene: TRBJ2-4; V gene: TRBV5-1; CDR3 protein: CASSRGGASENIQYF; CDR3 DNA: TGCGCCAGCTCTAGGGGGGGGGCATCGGAAAACATTCAGTACTTC
clone size: .; D gene: TRBD1; J gene: TRBJ1-4; V gene: TRBV6-1; CDR3 protein: CASQERGREKLFF; CDR3 DNA: TGTGCCAGCCAAGAGAGGGGGCGCGAAAAACTGTTTTTT
clone size: .; D gene: TRBD1; J gene: TRBJ1-5; V gene: TRBV7-8; CDR3 protein: CASSLERAGGNQPQHF; CDR3 DNA: TGTGCCAGCAGCTTAGAAAGGGCAGGGGGAAATCAGCCCCAGCATTTT
clone size: .; D gene: .; J gene: TRBJ2-2; V gene: TRBV13; CDR3 protein: CASSSQVWSAGELFF; CDR3 DNA: TGTGCCAGCAGCTCCCAGGTCTGGTCTGCCGGGGAGCTGTTTTTT
clone size: .; D gene: TRBD2; J gene: TRBJ2-1; V gene: TRBV10-3; CDR3 protein: CAISAAGGPSDEQFF; CDR3 DNA: TGTGCCATCAGTGCTGCGGGAGGGCCTTCGGATGAGCAGTTCTTC
clone size: .; D gene: .; J gene: TRBJ2-7; V gene: TRBV7-8; CDR3 protein: CASSLPAGIHEQYF; CDR3 DNA: TGTGCCAGCAGCCTACCGGCAGGGATCCACGAGCAGTACTTC
clone size: .; D gene: TRBD2; J gene: TRBJ2-1; V gene: TRBV10-1; CDR3 protein: CASSPGLAGVDEQFF; CDR3 DNA: TGCGCCAGCAGCCCCGGGCTAGCGGGAGTGGATGAGCAGTTCTTC
clone size: .; D gene: .; J gene: TRBJ2-1; V gene: TRBV4-1; CDR3 protein: CASSPRTIISGDWQFF; CDR3 DNA: TGCGCCAGCAGCCCAAGGACCATAATATCAGGGGATTGGCAGTTCTTC
clone size: .; D gene: .; J gene: TRBJ2-1; V gene: TRBV4-2; CDR3 protein: CASSQVQGYSDNEQFF; CDR3 DNA: TGTGCCAGCAGCCAAGTCCAGGGGTACTCGGACAATGAGCAGTTCTTC
clone size: few; D gene: TRBD2; J gene: TRBJ2-5; V gene: TRBV4-3; CDR3 protein: CASSQIAGARETQYF; CDR3 DNA: TGCGCCAGCAGCCAAATAGCGGGAGCCCGAGAGACCCAGTACTTC
clone size: .; D gene: TRBD1; J gene: TRBJ1-1; V gene: TRBV5-1; CDR3 protein: CASSPSPDRAGRGTEAFF; CDR3 DNA: TGCGCCAGCAGTCCGAGCCCGGACAGGGCAGGGCGGGGCACTGAAGCTTTCTTT
clone size: .; D gene: .; J gene: TRBJ2-7; V gene: TRBV6-1; CDR3 protein: CASTPGFSYEQYF; CDR3 DNA: TGTGCCAGCACACCGGGATTTTCCTACGAGCAGTACTTC
clone size: .; D gene: .; J gene: TRBJ2-5; V gene: TRBV2; CDR3 protein: CASVLSGETQYF; CDR3 DNA: TGTGCCAGCGTCCTATCCGGAGAGACCCAGTACTTC
clone size: few; D gene: .; J gene: TRBJ2-7; V gene: TRBV5-6; CDR3 protein: CASSLNRRDYEQYF; CDR3 DNA: TGTGCCAGCAGCTTGAATCGGAGGGACTACGAGCAGTACTTC
clone size: .; D gene: TRBD1; J gene: TRBJ1-2; V gene: TRBV6-1; CDR3 protein: CASSEGTGVDYGYTF; CDR3 DNA: TGTGCCAGCAGTGAAGGGACAGGGGTGGACTATGGCTACACCTTC
clone size: medium-sized; D gene: .; J gene: TRBJ1-3; V gene: TRBV7-2; CDR3 protein: CASSFLGATIYF; CDR3 DNA: TGTGCCAGCAGCTTTCTAGGGGCAACCATATATTTT
clone size: .; D gene: TRBD1; J gene: TRBJ1-2; V gene: TRBV4-2; CDR3 protein: CASSLGQASPNYGYTF; CDR3 DNA: TGTGCCAGCAGTCTCGGACAGGCCAGCCCTAACTATGGCTACACCTTC
clone size: .; D gene: TRBD1; J gene: TRBJ2-2; V gene: TRBV11-3; CDR3 protein: CASKGQTNTGELFF; CDR3 DNA: TGTGCCAGCAAGGGACAGACGAACACCGGGGAGCTGTTTTTT
clone size: few; D gene: TRBD1; J gene: TRBJ1-2; V gene: TRBV28; CDR3 protein: CASGTGKRGYTF; CDR3 DNA: TGTGCCAGCGGGACAGGGAAAAGGGGCTACACCTTC
clone size: .; D gene: .; J gene: TRBJ1-4; V gene: TRBV30; CDR3 protein: CAWSVQYGGLNNEKLFF; CDR3 DNA: TGTGCCTGGAGTGTACAATATGGAGGGCTAAATAATGAAAAACTGTTTTTT
clone size: .; D gene: .; J gene: TRBJ1-5; V gene: TRBV28; CDR3 protein: CASSFSRVAQHF; CDR3 DNA: TGTGCCAGCAGTTTTTCCCGGGTCGCCCAGCATTTT
clone size: .; D gene: .; J gene: TRBJ2-5; V gene: TRBV21-1; CDR3 protein: CASLTLMLDRVRETQYF; CDR3 DNA: TGTGCCAGCCTCACCTTGATGCTGGACAGGGTAAGGGAGACCCAGTACTTC
clone size: .; D gene: TRBD2; J gene: TRBJ2-5; V gene: TRBV5-1; CDR3 protein: CASRPAGGSETQYF; CDR3 DNA: TGCGCCAGCAGGCCAGCGGGAGGGTCGGAGACCCAGTACTTC
clone size: .; D gene: TRBD1; J gene: TRBJ2-7; V gene: TRBV19; CDR3 protein: CASSMKWGQGYEQYF; CDR3 DNA: TGTGCCAGCAGTATGAAATGGGGACAGGGGTACGAGCAGTACTTC
clone size: .; D gene: .; J gene: TRBJ2-7; V gene: TRBV29-1; CDR3 protein: CSVDSPSSYEQYF; CDR3 DNA: TGCAGCGTCGACTCACCCAGCTCCTACGAGCAGTACTTC
clone size: .; D gene: .; J gene: TRBJ1-1; V gene: TRBV2; CDR3 protein: CASSADRNTEAFF; CDR3 DNA: TGTGCCAGCAGTGCGGACAGGAACACTGAAGCTTTCTTT
clone size: .; D gene: .; J gene: TRBJ1-2; V gene: TRBV2; CDR3 protein: CASSRMTESYGYTF; CDR3 DNA: TGTGCCAGCAGTCGAATGACAGAGAGCTATGGCTACACCTTC
clone size: once; D gene: .; J gene: TRBJ1-1; V gene: TRBV18; CDR3 protein: CASSPRATENTEAFF; CDR3 DNA: TGTGCCAGCTCGCCTCGCGCTACAGAGAACACTGAAGCTTTCTTT
clone size: .; D gene: TRBD2; J gene: TRBJ2-1; V gene: TRBV10-1; CDR3 protein: CASTSGMVGNEQFF; CDR3 DNA: TGCGCCAGTACTAGCGGGATGGTTGGGAATGAGCAGTTCTTC
clone size: .; D gene: TRBD2; J gene: TRBJ2-3; V gene: TRBV12-5; CDR3 protein: CASGPTSGISDTQYF; CDR3 DNA: TGTGCTAGTGGTCCGACTAGCGGGATCTCAGATACGCAGTATTTT
clone size: .; D gene: TRBD2; J gene: TRBJ2-2; V gene: TRBV5-4; CDR3 protein: CASSLGTSGRRDTGELFF; CDR3 DNA: TGTGCCAGCAGCTTGGGGACTAGCGGGAGAAGGGACACCGGGGAGCTGTTTTTT
clone size: .; D gene: TRBD1; J gene: TRBJ1-2; V gene: TRBV5-1; CDR3 protein: CASSVTGQNYGYTF; CDR3 DNA: TGCGCCAGCAGCGTTACGGGACAGAACTATGGCTACACCTTC
clone size: few; D gene: TRBD1; J gene: TRBJ1-1; V gene: TRBV18; CDR3 protein: CASSLRQGVAEAFF; CDR3 DNA: TGTGCCAGCTCACTTCGACAGGGAGTAGCTGAAGCTTTCTTT
clone size: .; D gene: .; J gene: TRBJ1-1; V gene: TRBV5-1; CDR3 protein: CASSLWLNTEAFF; CDR3 DNA: TGCGCCAGCAGCTTGTGGCTGAACACTGAAGCTTTCTTT
clone size: .; D gene: TRBD2; J gene: TRBJ2-7; V gene: TRBV7-3; CDR3 protein: CASSLSGSYEQYF; CDR3 DNA: TGTGCCAGCAGCCTTAGCGGGAGTTACGAGCAGTACTTC
clone size: .; D gene: .; J gene: TRBJ2-1; V gene: TRBV2; CDR3 protein: CASNRDRLTEQFF; CDR3 DNA: TGTGCCAGCAACCGAGACAGGTTAACTGAGCAGTTCTTC
clone size: .; D gene: .; J gene: TRBJ2-3; V gene: TRBV7-9; CDR3 protein: CASSLGNQRADTQYF; CDR3 DNA: TGTGCCAGCAGCTTAGGGAATCAGAGGGCAGATACGCAGTATTTT
clone size: .; D gene: .; J gene: TRBJ2-1; V gene: TRBV7-8; CDR3 protein: CASSFGRGFPNEQFF; CDR3 DNA: TGTGCCAGCAGCTTTGGGAGGGGGTTTCCCAATGAGCAGTTCTTC
clone size: few; D gene: TRBD2; J gene: TRBJ2-3; V gene: TRBV7-2; CDR3 protein: CASSPRGGRSGDTQYF; CDR3 DNA: TGTGCCAGCAGCCCGAGGGGCGGGAGGTCGGGAGATACGCAGTATTTT